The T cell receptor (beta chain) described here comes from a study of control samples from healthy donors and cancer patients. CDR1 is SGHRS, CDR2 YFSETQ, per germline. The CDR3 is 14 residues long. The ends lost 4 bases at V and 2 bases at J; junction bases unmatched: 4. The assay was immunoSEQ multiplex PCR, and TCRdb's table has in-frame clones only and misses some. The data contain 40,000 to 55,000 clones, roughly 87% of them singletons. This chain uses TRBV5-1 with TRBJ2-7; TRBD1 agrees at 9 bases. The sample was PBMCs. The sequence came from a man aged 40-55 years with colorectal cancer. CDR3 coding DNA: TGCGCCAGCAGCAACCGGGACAGGGCCTACGAGCAGTACTTC. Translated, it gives CASSNRDRAYEQYF.